One sample yielded the 5 T cell receptor beta chains listed below, sequenced in a study of cytomegalovirus exposure and HLA in healthy donors. Assay: immunoSEQ multiplex PCR; the TCRdb copy retains only in-frame clones and omits some. The table includes approximately 230,000 clones, roughly 90% detected once. The sample consisted of PBMCs. The origin of the receptors is a man between 18 and 35 years old in good health and CMV-seropositive.

In this sample, this clone turned up a few times. The chain couples TRBV19 to TRBJ2-1; the match to TRBD2 covers 9 bases. The CDR3 spans 18 residues. Trimming cost V 5 bases and J 7 bases; bases outside gene matches: 18. In germline, CDR1 is LNHDA, CDR2 SQIVND (reference sequence). The CDR3 spells CASSPQGRVAGVVNEQFF. In nucleotides, the CDR3 is TGTGCCAGTAGTCCGCAGGGCCGGGTAGCGGGAGTGGTAAATGAGCAGTTCTTC. Filled out from reference TRBV19 and TRBJ2-1, the complete variable domain reads DGGITQSPKYLFRKEGQNVTLSCEQNLNHDAMYWYRQDPGQGLRLIYYSQIVNDFQKGDIAEGYSVSREKKESFPLTVTSAQKNPTAFYLCASSPQGRVAGVVNEQFFGPGTRLTVL.

The genes are TRBV29-1 and TRBJ1-1; D is unclear. V was pared by 3 bases and J by 1 base, with 6 bases between. This CDR3 contains 12 residues. CDR1 SQVTM and CDR2 ANQGSEA come from the germline V gene. The CDR3 here is CSVEAENTEAFF. CDR3 nucleotides: TGCAGCGTTGAGGCGGAGAACACTGAAGCTTTCTTT. The full variable domain, in which reference TRBV29-1 and TRBJ1-1 provide the parts outside the CDR3, is SAVISQKPSRDICQRGTSLTIQCQVDSQVTMMFWYRQQPGQSLTLIATANQGSEATYESGFVIDKFPISRPNLTFSTLTVSNMSPEDSSIYLCSVEAENTEAFFGQGTRLTVV.

This sequence joins TRBV27 and TRBJ1-1; no clear D. Germline CDR1 reads MNHEY; CDR2 reads SMNVEV (reference sequence). V lost 2 bases and J 11 bases, leaving 15 bases between the germline ends. The CDR3 runs 13 residues. The CDR3 region has the DNA TGTGCCAGCAGTTTAAAAGGGCCAAATGAGGCTTTCTTT. Translated: CASSLKGPNEAFF.

This clone has a single count. The chain links TRBV5-1 to TRBJ2-1; the match to TRBD1 covers 8 bases. This CDR3 is built from 13 residues. V lost 1 base, J lost 12 bases, and 6 bases stayed unmatched. Germline V CDR1 and CDR2: SGHRS, YFSETQ. In nucleotides, the CDR3 is TGCGCCAGCAGCTTGACAGGGGGTCGACTGCAGTTCTTC. It yields the protein CASSLTGGRLQFF.

The chain carries TRBV13 and TRBJ2-7, with a possible D match to TRBD1 (6 bases). Trimming stripped 5 bases from V and 0 bases from J, with 23 bases between. Germline CDR1 is PRHDT and CDR2 is FYEKMQ (reference sequence). This CDR3 comprises 18 residues. In DNA, the CDR3 is TGTGCCAGCAGCATATCAACCGGGACATTGTTCGTCTCCTACGAGCAGTACTTC. Translating gives CASSISTGTLFVSYEQYF.